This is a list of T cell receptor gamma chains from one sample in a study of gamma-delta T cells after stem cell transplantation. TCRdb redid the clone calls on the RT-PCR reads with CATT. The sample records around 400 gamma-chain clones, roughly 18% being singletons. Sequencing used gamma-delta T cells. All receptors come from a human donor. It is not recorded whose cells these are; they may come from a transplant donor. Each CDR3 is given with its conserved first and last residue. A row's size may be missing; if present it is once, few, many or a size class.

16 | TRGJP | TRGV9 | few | CASYFPLELGKKIKVF | TGTGCCTCCTATTTTCCTCTCGAGTTGGGCAAAAAAATCAAGGTATTT
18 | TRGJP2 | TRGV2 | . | CATWDGLWPTQRYGIKTF | TGTGCCACCTGGGACGGGCTCTGGCCAACCCAAAGATATGGGATCAAGACGTTT
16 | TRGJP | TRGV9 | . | CALWEVGALGKKIKVF | TGTGCCTTGTGGGAGGTGGGCGCGTTGGGCAAAAAAATCAAGGTATTT
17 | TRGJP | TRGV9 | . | CALWEVQGELGKKIKVF | TGTGCCTTGTGGGAGGTGCAAGGAGAGTTGGGCAAAAAAATCAAGGTATTT
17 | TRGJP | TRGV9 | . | CALWEALQELGKKIKVF | TGTGCCTTGTGGGAGGCCTTACAAGAGTTGGGCAAAAAAATCAAGGTATTT
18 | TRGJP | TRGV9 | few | CALWEVGRSELGKKIKVF | TGTGCCTTGTGGGAGGTGGGACGGTCGGAGTTGGGCAAAAAAATCAAGGTATTT
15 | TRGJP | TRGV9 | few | CALWEPGVGKKIKVF | TGTGCCTTGTGGGAGCCCGGGGTGGGCAAAAAAATCAAGGTATTT
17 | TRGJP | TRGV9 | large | CALWEAKQELGKKIKVF | TGTGCCTTGTGGGAGGCCAAGCAAGAGTTGGGCAAAAAAATCAAGGTATTT
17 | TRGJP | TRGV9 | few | CALWESKIQLGKKIKVF | TGTGCCTTGTGGGAGAGTAAGATACAGTTGGGCAAAAAAATCAAGGTATTT
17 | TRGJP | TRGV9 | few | CALWEASSKLGKKIKVF | TGTGCCTTGTGGGAGGCAAGTTCCAAGTTGGGCAAAAAAATCAAGGTATTT
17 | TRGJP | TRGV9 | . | CALWEIKQELGKKIKVF | TGTGCCTTGTGGGAGATAAAGCAAGAGTTGGGCAAAAAAATCAAGGTATTT
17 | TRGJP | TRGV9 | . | CALWEVRMELGKKIKVF | TGTGCCTTGTGGGAGGTGCGGATGGAGTTGGGCAAAAAAATCAAGGTATTT
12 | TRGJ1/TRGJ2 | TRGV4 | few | CATWDGYYKKLF | TGTGCCACCTGGGATGGTTATTATAAGAAACTCTTT
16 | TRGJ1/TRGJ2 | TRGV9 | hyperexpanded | CALWEVTIPNVIKKLF | TGTGCCTTGTGGGAGGTGACTATCCCCAATGTCATTAAGAAACTCTTT
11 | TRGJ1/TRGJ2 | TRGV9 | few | CALWEVQRKLF | TGTGCCTTGTGGGAGGTGCAACGGAAACTCTTT
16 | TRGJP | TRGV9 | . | CALWESGELGKKIKVF | TGTGCCTTGTGGGAGTCCGGAGAGTTGGGCAAAAAAATCAAGGTATTT
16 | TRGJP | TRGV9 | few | CALWEAEELGKKIKVF | TGTGCCCTGTGGGAGGCCGAAGAGTTGGGCAAAAAAATCAAGGTATTT
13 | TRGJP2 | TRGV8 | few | CATWDWSDWIKTF | TGTGCCACCTGGGATTGGAGTGATTGGATCAAGACGTTT
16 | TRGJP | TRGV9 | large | CALWEVQELGKKIKVF | TGTGCCTTGTGGGAGGTGCAGGAGTTGGGCAAAAAAATCAAGGTATTT
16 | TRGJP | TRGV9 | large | CALWEVLELGKKIKVF | TGTGCCTTGTGGGAGGTGTTGGAGTTGGGCAAAAAAATCAAGGTATTT
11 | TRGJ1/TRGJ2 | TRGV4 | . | CATCAEYKKLF | TGTGCCACCTGTGCTGAGTATAAGAAACTCTTT
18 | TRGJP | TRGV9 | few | CALWEVGKGELGKKIKVF | TGTGCCTTGTGGGAGGTTGGCAAGGGAGAGTTGGGCAAAAAAATCAAGGTATTT
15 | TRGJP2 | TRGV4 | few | CATWDGFWSDWIKTF | TGTGCCACCTGGGATGGATTTTGGAGTGATTGGATCAAGACGTTT
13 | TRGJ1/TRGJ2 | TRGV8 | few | CATLSNNYYKKLF | TGTGCCACCCTCAGCAATAATTATTATAAGAAACTCTTT
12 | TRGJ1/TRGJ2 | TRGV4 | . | CATWGTYYKKLF | TGTGCCACCTGGGGTACATATTATAAGAAACTCTTT
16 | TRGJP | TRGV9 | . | CALWMPLELGKKIKVF | TGTGCCTTGTGGATGCCTTTGGAGTTGGGCAAAAAAATCAAGGTATTT
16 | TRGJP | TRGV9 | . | CALWEEQELGKKIKVF | TGTGCCTTGTGGGAAGAACAAGAGTTGGGCAAAAAAATCAAGGTATTT
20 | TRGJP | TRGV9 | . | CALWEVLTGDQELGKKIKVF | TGTGCCTTGTGGGAGGTGCTCACGGGGGACCAAGAGTTGGGCAAAAAAATCAAGGTATTT
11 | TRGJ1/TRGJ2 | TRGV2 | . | CATWDGDKKLF | TGTGCCACCTGGGACGGTGATAAGAAACTCTTT
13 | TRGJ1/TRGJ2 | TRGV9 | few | CALWEVFYYKKLF | TGTGCCTTGTGGGAGGTTTTTTATTATAAGAAACTCTTT
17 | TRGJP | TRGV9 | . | CALWESLQELGKKIKVF | TGTGCCTTGTGGGAGTCCTTACAAGAGTTGGGCAAAAAAATCAAGGTATTT
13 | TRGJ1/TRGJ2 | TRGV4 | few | CATRFCNYYKKLF | TGTGCCACCCGCTTTTGCAATTATTATAAGAAACTCTTT
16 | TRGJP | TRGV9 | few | CALWERQELGKKIKVF | TGTGCCTTGTGGGAGAGGCAAGAGTTGGGCAAAAAAATCAAGGTATTT
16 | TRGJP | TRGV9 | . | CALWGSQELGKKIKVF | TGTGCCTTGTGGGGCTCGCAAGAGTTGGGCAAAAAAATCAAGGTATTT
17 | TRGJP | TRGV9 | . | CALWEVSDELGKKIKVF | TGTGCCTTGTGGGAGGTTTCGGATGAGTTGGGCAAAAAAATCAAGGTATTT
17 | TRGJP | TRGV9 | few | CALWDKIQELGKKIKVF | TGTGCCTTGTGGGATAAAATACAAGAGTTGGGCAAAAAAATCAAGGTATTT
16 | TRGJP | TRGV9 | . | CALWEGKELGKKIKVF | TGTGCCTTGTGGGAGGGAAAAGAGTTGGGCAAAAAAATCAAGGTATTT
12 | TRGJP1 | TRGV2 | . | CATPKAGWFKIF | TGTGCCACCCCTAAGGCTGGTTGGTTCAAGATATTT
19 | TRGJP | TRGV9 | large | CALWEVHPEQELGKKIKVF | TGTGCCTTGTGGGAGGTGCACCCTGAGCAAGAGTTGGGCAAAAAAATCAAGGTATTT